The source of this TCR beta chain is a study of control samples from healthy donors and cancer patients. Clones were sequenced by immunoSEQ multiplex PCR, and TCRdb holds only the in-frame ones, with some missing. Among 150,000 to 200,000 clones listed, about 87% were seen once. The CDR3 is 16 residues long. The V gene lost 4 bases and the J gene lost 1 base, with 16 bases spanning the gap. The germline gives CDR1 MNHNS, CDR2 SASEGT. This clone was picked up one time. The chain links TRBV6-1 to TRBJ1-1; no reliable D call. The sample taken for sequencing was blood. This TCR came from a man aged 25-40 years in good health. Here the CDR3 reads CASSAPPRAPNTEAFF. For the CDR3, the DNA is TGTGCCAGCAGTGCACCCCCGCGGGCCCCGAACACTGAAGCTTTCTTT.